This T cell receptor beta chain stems from a study of low-dose radiotherapy and immunotherapy resistance in tumors. At the level of the study: The study gave Cohort 2 1 Gy per fraction every two weeks, totaling 13 Gy over 26 weeks. Intravenous cyclophosphamide 200 mg/m2 was given every two weeks, one day before radiation and immunotherapy.

V gave up 5 bases and J gave up 8 bases; unmatched junction bases: 11. In germline, CDR1 is SNHLY, CDR2 FYNNEI. This CDR3 spans 15 amino acids. TRAV and TRBV primers primed cDNA for both TCRalpha and TCRbeta. Using a constant-region primer together with a V-primer adapter, TCRs were subjected to 15 to 20 PCR cycles of amplification. A single record per CDR3 protein comes from TCRdb applying MiXCR to the reads. The top ten clones hold around 5% of a sample with 45,000 to 75,000 distinct CDR3 sequences, about 25% of them seen once. This clonotype has a count of ten or more. Indicated time point: before trial treatment. Along with nivolumab and ipilimumab, donors received aspirin, low-dose cyclophosphamide and low-dose radiotherapy.

The V call is TRBV2, the J call TRBJ2-1; 8 bases are shared with TRBD1. The starting material was PBMCs, obtained before treatment. The clonotype comes from a male donor with prostate cancer. The CDR3 nucleotides read TGTGCCAGCAGTCCGCGCCCAGGGGGCAAGGATGAGCAGTTCTTC. This encodes CASSPRPGGKDEQFF. Full variable domain (rest looked up from reference TRBV2 and TRBJ2-1): EPEVTQTPSHQVTQMGQEVILRCVPISNHLYFYWYRQILGQKVEFLVSFYNNEISEKSEIFDDQFSVERPDGSNFTLKIRSTKLEDSAMYFCASSPRPGGKDEQFFGPGTRLTVL.